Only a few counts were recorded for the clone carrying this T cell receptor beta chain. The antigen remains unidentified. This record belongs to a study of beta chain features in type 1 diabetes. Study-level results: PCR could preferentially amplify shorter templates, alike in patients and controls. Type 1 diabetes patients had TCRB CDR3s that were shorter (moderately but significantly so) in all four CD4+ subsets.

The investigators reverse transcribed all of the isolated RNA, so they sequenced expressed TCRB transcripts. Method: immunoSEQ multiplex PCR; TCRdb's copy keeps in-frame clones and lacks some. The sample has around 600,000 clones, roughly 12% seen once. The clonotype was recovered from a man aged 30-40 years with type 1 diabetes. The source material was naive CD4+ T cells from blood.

CDR3 region: CATGEGHSMGEQFF. The CDR3 bases are TGCGCCACAGGAGAGGGGCACTCAATGGGTGAGCAGTTCTTC. The chain has TRBV5-1 and TRBJ2-1; D could derive from TRBD1 or TRBD2 (5 bases each). The CDR3 loop spans 14 amino acids. The V gene lost 9 bases and the J gene lost 9 bases, with 22 bases spanning the gap. The germline V gene has CDR1 SGHRS and CDR2 YFSETQ. Full variable domain (remainder filled in from reference TRBV5-1 and TRBJ2-1): KAGVTQTPRYLIKTRGQQVTLSCSPISGHRSVSWYQQTPGQGLQFLFEYFSETQRNKGNFPGRFSGRQFSNSRSEMNVSTLELGDSALYLCATGEGHSMGEQFFGPGTRLTVL.